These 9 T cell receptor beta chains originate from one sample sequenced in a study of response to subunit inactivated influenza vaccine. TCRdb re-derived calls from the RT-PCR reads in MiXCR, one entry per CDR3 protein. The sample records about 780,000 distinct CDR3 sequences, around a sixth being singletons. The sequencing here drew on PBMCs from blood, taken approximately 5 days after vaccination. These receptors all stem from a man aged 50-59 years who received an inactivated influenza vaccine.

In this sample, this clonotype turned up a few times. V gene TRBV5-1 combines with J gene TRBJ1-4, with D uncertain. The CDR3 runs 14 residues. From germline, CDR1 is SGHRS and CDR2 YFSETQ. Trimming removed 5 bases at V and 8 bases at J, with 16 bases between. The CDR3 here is CASSFEGRKEKLFF. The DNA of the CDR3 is TGCGCCAGCAGTTTCGAGGGAAGGAAAGAAAAACTGTTTTTT.

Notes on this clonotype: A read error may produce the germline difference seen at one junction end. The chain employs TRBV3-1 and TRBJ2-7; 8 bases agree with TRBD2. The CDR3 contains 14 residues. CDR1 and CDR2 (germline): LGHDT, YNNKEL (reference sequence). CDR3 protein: CASTQAGEGSEQYF. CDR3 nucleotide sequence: TGTGCCAGCACCCAAGCGGGGGAAGGGAGCGAGCAGTACTTC.

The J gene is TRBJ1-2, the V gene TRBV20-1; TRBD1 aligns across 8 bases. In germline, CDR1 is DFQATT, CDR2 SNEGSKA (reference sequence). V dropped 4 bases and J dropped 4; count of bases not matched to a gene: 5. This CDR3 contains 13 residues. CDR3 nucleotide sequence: TGCAGTGCTAAGGACAGGGAGATCTATGGCTACACCTTC. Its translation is CSAKDREIYGYTF.

The CDR3 DNA sequence: TGTGCCAGCAGCTTAGGACAGCCGTACAATGAGCAGTTCTTC. This gives the protein CASSLGQPYNEQFF. The rearrangement uses TRBV7-3 and TRBJ2-1, with D tentatively TRBD1 (6 bases). V lost 2 bases and J lost 4, with 9 bases in between. This CDR3 is built from 14 residues. The germline V gene encodes CDR1 SGHTA and CDR2 FQGTGA.

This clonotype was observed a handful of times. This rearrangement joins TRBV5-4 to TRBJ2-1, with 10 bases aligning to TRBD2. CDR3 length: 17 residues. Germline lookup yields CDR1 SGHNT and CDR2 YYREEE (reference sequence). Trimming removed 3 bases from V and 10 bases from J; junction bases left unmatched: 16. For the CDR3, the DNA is TGTGCCAGCAGCTCAACTTCGTGGGGACTAGCGAACAGAGAGCAGTTCTTC. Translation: CASSSTSWGLANREQFF.

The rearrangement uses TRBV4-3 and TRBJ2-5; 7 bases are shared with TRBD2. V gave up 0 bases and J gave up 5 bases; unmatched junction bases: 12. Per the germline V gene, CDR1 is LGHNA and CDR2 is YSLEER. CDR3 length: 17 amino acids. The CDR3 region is CASSQDVWTGGTETQYF. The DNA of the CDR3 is TGCGCCAGCAGCCAAGATGTCTGGACGGGAGGCACTGAGACCCAGTACTTC.

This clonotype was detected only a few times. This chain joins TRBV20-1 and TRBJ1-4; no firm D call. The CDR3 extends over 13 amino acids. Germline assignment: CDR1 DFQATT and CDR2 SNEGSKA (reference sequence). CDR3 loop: CSAGQITNEKLFF. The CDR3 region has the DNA TGCAGCGCCGGGCAGATTACTAATGAAAAACTGTTTTTT.

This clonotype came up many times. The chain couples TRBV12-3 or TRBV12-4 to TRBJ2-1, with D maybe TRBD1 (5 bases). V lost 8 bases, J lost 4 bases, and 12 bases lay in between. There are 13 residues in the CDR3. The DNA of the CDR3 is TGTGCCAGCTCACCAGGGCAGTACAATGAGCAGTTCTTC. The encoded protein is CASSPGQYNEQFF.

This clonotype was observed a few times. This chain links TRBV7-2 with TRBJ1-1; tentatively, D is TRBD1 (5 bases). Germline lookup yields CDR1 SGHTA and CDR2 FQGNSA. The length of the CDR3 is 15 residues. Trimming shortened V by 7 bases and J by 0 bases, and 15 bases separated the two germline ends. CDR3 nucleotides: TGTGCCAGCACCCCCGGGACGGGACTGAACACTGAAGCTTTCTTT. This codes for CASTPGTGLNTEAFF. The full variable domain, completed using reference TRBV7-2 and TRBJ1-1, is GAGVSQSPSNKVTEKGKDVELRCDPISGHTALYWYRQSLGQGLEFLIYFQGNSAPDKSGLPSDRFSAERTGGSVSTLTIQRTQQEDSAVYLCASTPGTGLNTEAFFGQGTRLTVV.